The 14 T cell receptor beta chains presented below share a single source sample, sequenced in a study of beta chain features in type 1 diabetes. As every portion of the isolated RNA was reverse transcribed, the sequencing read expressed TCRB transcripts. Measured with immunoSEQ multiplex PCR; TCRdb has only the in-frame clones, and not every one. The sample includes fewer than 900,000 clones, roughly 15% of them seen just once. Material: naive CD4+ T cells from blood. The receptors come from a woman aged 18 to 35 in good health.

This clone was counted a few times. The J gene is TRBJ1-2, the V gene TRBV7-9; a weak D match, TRBD1 (6 bases). The CDR3 runs to 15 residues. The V and J ends lost 1 base and 6 bases respectively, with 15 bases between them. CDR1 and CDR2 from the germline V gene are SEHNR and FQNEAQ (reference sequence). The CDR3 loop reads CASSLGAGGRHGYTF. The CDR3 DNA reads TGTGCCAGCAGCTTAGGGGCCGGGGGGCGCCATGGCTACACCTTC.

The chain links TRBV15 to TRBJ1-1; D might be TRBD1 (6 bases). This CDR3 comprises 14 residues. Germline CDR1 LNHNV, CDR2 YYDKDF (reference sequence). V was clipped by 3 bases and J by 9 bases, with 17 bases between them. The CDR3 region is CATSSDATGRKAFF. The CDR3 DNA is TGTGCCACCAGCAGCGACGCGACAGGCAGGAAAGCTTTCTTT.

This clone has more than one count but fewer than ten. The chain has TRBV27 and TRBJ1-2, with D possibly matching TRBD1 (6 bases). V was trimmed by 1 base and J by 5 bases, leaving 11 bases between them. CDR1 and CDR2 (germline): MNHEY, SMNVEV (reference sequence). This CDR3 is 14 amino acids long. The CDR3 is CASSLFGGRYGYTF. DNA for the CDR3: TGTGCCAGCAGTTTATTTGGGGGCCGGTATGGCTACACCTTC.

The J gene is TRBJ1-1, the V gene TRBV28; no clear D gene. Deletions cut 6 bases from V and 5 bases from J, with 10 bases between. The germline CDR1 and CDR2 sequences are MDHEN and SYDVKM. The CDR3 has 12 residues. The CDR3 DNA reads as TGTGCCAGCAGCACACCCACGACTGAAGCTTTCTTT. Translated: CASSTPTTEAFF.

V usage is TRBV7-9 and J usage is TRBJ2-1; D perhaps matches TRBD1 (5 bases). Germline V lookup: CDR1 SEHNR, CDR2 FQNEAQ (reference sequence). Between the trimmed V and J ends, which lost 1 base and 9 bases, there was a span of 7 bases. The CDR3 has 12 amino acids. The CDR3 region has the DNA TGTGCCAGCAGCTTAGAGGGGATTGAGCAGTTCTTC. This codes for CASSLEGIEQFF.

This clone has a handful of counts. The rearrangement joins TRBV14 to TRBJ2-2, with 7 bases aligning to TRBD1. Trimming at V came to 0 bases and at J to 1 base, leaving 5 bases not matched to a gene. The CDR3 extends over 17 amino acids. Germline V lookup: CDR1 SGHDN, CDR2 FVKESK. The CDR3 here is CASSQDTGTVNTGELFF. The CDR3, as DNA: TGTGCCAGCAGCCAAGATACTGGGACAGTGAACACCGGGGAGCTGTTTTTT.

The table lists this clone with a few counts. The V and J genes are TRBV9 and TRBJ2-2; D gene uncertain. Germline V gene lookup returns CDR1 SGDLS and CDR2 YYNGEE. The V end was cut by 3 bases, the J end by 3 bases, with 6 bases between. The CDR3 sequence is 13 residues long. CDR3 protein: CASSADYTGELFF. DNA of the CDR3: TGTGCCAGCAGCGCCGACTACACCGGGGAGCTGTTTTTT.

This clone was picked up a small number of times. This chain joins TRBV18 and TRBJ2-4; a possible D gene is TRBD1 (7 bases). The CDR3 is 18 amino acids. Trimming left V 1 base short and J 0 bases short, with 16 bases between. Per the germline V gene, CDR1 is KGHSH and CDR2 is LQKENI. Here the CDR3 DNA reads TGTGCCAGCTCACCACTTGGGCCAGGGGGACTAGCCAAAAACATTCAGTACTTC. Translation gives CASSPLGPGGLAKNIQYF.

The chain has TRBV5-1 and TRBJ1-1; TRBD1 agrees at 11 bases. The CDR3 has 16 residues. Trimming at V came to 2 bases and at J to 4 bases, leaving 7 bases not matched to a gene. The V gene's germline CDR1 is SGHRS and CDR2 YFSETQ. The CDR3 DNA reads as TGCGCCAGCAGCTTAGCCGAAGGACAGGGGGCCACTGAAGCTTTCTTT. It is translated as CASSLAEGQGATEAFF.

This chain links TRBV27 with TRBJ2-5; TRBD1 or TRBD2 may be the D gene (5 bases each). The CDR3 is 13 amino acids. Germline CDR1 and CDR2: MNHEY and SMNVEV (reference sequence). Trimming left V 5 bases short and J 4 bases short, with 11 bases between. CDR3 in DNA: TGTGCCAGCAGTGTGGGGGTTGGAGAGACCCAGTACTTC. Its protein product is CASSVGVGETQYF.

This clone was detected a few times. This CDR3 is CASSQEVWDTQYF. In DNA form, the CDR3 reads TGCGCCAGCAGCCAAGAGGTCTGGGATACGCAGTATTTT. The chain joins TRBV4-3 to TRBJ2-3; D unclear. The germline CDR1 and CDR2 sequences are LGHNA and YSLEER. Deletions cut 0 bases from V and 6 bases from J, with 7 bases between. The CDR3 sequence is 13 residues long.

In this sample, this clone turned up a few times. This chain links TRBV28 with TRBJ2-1; the D call may be TRBD1 or TRBD2 (5 bases each). The CDR3 covers 16 residues. V was cut by 5 bases and J by 10 bases, with 24 bases left in between. The germline V gene has CDR1 MDHEN and CDR2 SYDVKM. The CDR3 sequence: CASSLPLGPDLGEQFF. As DNA, the CDR3 is TGTGCCAGCAGTCTGCCATTGGGACCTGACTTAGGGGAGCAGTTCTTC.

This chain joins TRBV29-1 and TRBJ2-7, with D unclear. The CDR3 consists of 13 residues. Per the germline V gene, CDR1 is SQVTM and CDR2 is ANQGSEA. V lost 4 bases to trimming and J lost 0 bases, with 10 bases between them. Here the CDR3 DNA reads TGCAGCGTTGGGCCCCGGAGCTCCTACGAGCAGTACTTC. Protein sequence: CSVGPRSSYEQYF.

A few counts support this clone. In DNA, the CDR3 is TGTGCCAGCTCACCACTGGCAGGGACACACCTGGCCTACGAGCAGTACTTC. Protein: CASSPLAGTHLAYEQYF. V gene TRBV18 combines with J gene TRBJ2-7; a possible D gene is TRBD1 (6 bases). Trimming pared 1 base from V and 2 bases from J, leaving 18 bases between. CDR3 size: 17 residues. The germline gives CDR1 KGHSH, CDR2 LQKENI.